This passage covers 32 T cell receptor beta chains from one sample sequenced in a study of blood T cells in healthy people across ages. A second PCR of 7 to 11 cycles used a sample-barcoded 5' primer and a J-beta primer mix. MiXCR was run by TCRdb on the 5' RACE reads, yielding one entry per CDR3 protein. This table has around 690,000 distinct CDR3 sequences, under 70% appearing once. The sample consisted of blood. All receptors derive from a man in his 60s in good health.

The V call is TRBV6-1, the J call TRBJ1-2, with D hard to call. Trimming took 4 bases from V and 5 from J, leaving 14 bases between them. The CDR3 spans 14 residues. Germline CDR1 and CDR2: MNHNS and SASEGT. The CDR3 here is CASSGRGSGYGYTF. As DNA, the CDR3 is TGTGCCAGCAGTGGCCGAGGTTCCGGGTATGGCTACACCTTC.

The rearrangement links TRBV29-1 to TRBJ2-1, with a tentative D call TRBD2 (6 bases). V was clipped by 7 bases and J by 0 bases, with 16 bases between them. Germline assignment: CDR1 SQVTM and CDR2 ANQGSEA. This CDR3 spans 15 amino acids. CDR3 bases: TGCAGCGGGAGGGACGGCATCTCCTCCTACAATGAGCAGTTCTTC. Amino acid sequence: CSGRDGISSYNEQFF.

The chain uses TRBV12-3 or TRBV12-4 and TRBJ2-1; 8 bases agree with TRBD2. With V trimmed by 6 bases and J by 8 bases, 18 bases remained unmatched. There are 17 residues in the CDR3. The CDR3 sequence: CASSHLPGLGSNDEQFF. CDR3 in DNA: TGTGCCAGCAGCCACCTCCCGGGACTAGGGTCCAACGATGAGCAGTTCTTC.

This clonotype has just a few counts. V gene TRBV18 combines with J gene TRBJ2-7; 9 bases align to TRBD1. CDR1 KGHSH and CDR2 LQKENI come from the germline V gene. The CDR3 length is 17 residues. J lost 3 bases, V lost 4 bases, and 13 bases had no gene match. The CDR3 nucleotides read TGTGCCAGCTCACAACAGGGATCCGGGACAGGGCTCTACGAGCAGTACTTC. Its translation is CASSQQGSGTGLYEQYF.

This clonotype was recorded a few times. The rearrangement links TRBV6-6 to TRBJ2-1; 9 bases map to TRBD2. Germline loops: CDR1 MNHNY, CDR2 SVGAGI (reference sequence). V lost 8 bases and J lost 0; bases outside the gene matches: 5. The CDR3 has 15 residues. The CDR3 sequence: CASGSGGLSYNEQFF. CDR3 bases: TGTGCCAGCGGGAGCGGGGGGCTCTCCTACAATGAGCAGTTCTTC.

The chain is built from TRBV9 and TRBJ2-1; D possibly corresponds to TRBD2 (7 bases). Per germline, CDR1 SGDLS and CDR2 YYNGEE. The CDR3 contains 15 residues. Trimming pared 2 bases from V and 6 bases from J, leaving 15 bases between. The CDR3 coding sequence is TGTGCCAGCAGCGTCGACGGGGGGCCCGGCAATGAGCAGTTCTTC. Its protein is CASSVDGGPGNEQFF.

V gene TRBV4-2 combines with J gene TRBJ2-5, with D perhaps matching TRBD1 or TRBD2 (6 bases each). V lost 4 bases and J 0 bases, leaving 18 bases between the germline ends. This CDR3 is built from 17 residues. The germline V gene encodes CDR1 LGHNA and CDR2 YNFKEQ. The chain's CDR3 is CASSLPRGAGDQETQYF. In DNA form, the CDR3 reads TGTGCCAGCAGCCTTCCAAGGGGGGCAGGGGACCAAGAGACCCAGTACTTC.

This chain links TRBV3-1 with TRBJ2-3, with D maybe TRBD2 (5 bases). This CDR3 is 14 amino acids long. Germline V CDR1 and CDR2: LGHDT, YNNKEL (reference sequence). Trimming took off 4 bases at V and 6 bases at J, with 14 bases between the two ends. The CDR3 sequence: CASSPRGPRDTQYF. DNA of the CDR3: TGTGCCAGCAGCCCCCGGGGTCCCCGGGATACGCAGTATTTT.

A few counts support this clonotype. The rearrangement links TRBV9 to TRBJ2-5, with a tentative D call TRBD1 (6 bases). This CDR3 comprises 14 residues. V lost 3 bases to trimming and J lost 1 base, with 10 bases between them. Germline-derived CDR1 and CDR2 are SGDLS and YYNGEE. The CDR3 loop reads CASSARGSQETQYF. The CDR3 region has the DNA TGTGCCAGCAGCGCCAGGGGTAGCCAAGAGACCCAGTACTTC.

A few counts support this clonotype. V and J are TRBV4-1 and TRBJ1-4; no definite D call. Germline V gene lookup returns CDR1 MGHRA and CDR2 YSYEKL. With 6 bases removed from V and 7 bases from J, the gap between germline ends came to 15 bases. There are 14 residues in the CDR3. The CDR3 nucleotides read TGCGCCAGCAGTCTGAACGAGGGTGGTGAAAAACTGTTTTTT. Encoded protein: CASSLNEGGEKLFF.

This clonotype appeared many times. The V gene is TRBV5-1, the J gene TRBJ2-1; D gene uncertain. Deletions cut 0 bases from V and 1 base from J, with 8 bases between. The CDR3 extends over 15 amino acids. In germline, CDR1 is SGHRS, CDR2 YFSETQ. CDR3 sequence reads: CASSLGLGSYNEQFF. In DNA, the CDR3 is TGCGCCAGCAGCTTGGGCCTAGGGTCCTACAATGAGCAGTTCTTC.

The V call is TRBV29-1, the J call TRBJ2-5; D gene unclear. Germline V gene data show CDR1 as SQVTM and CDR2 as ANQGSEA. The V gene lost 5 bases and the J gene lost 2 bases, with 6 bases spanning the gap. The CDR3 covers 11 residues. In nucleotides, the CDR3 is TGCAGCGTTCTGTGGCAAGAGACCCAGTACTTC. It translates to CSVLWQETQYF.

This clonotype was counted between two and nine times. The chain is built from TRBV5-1 and TRBJ1-2; D gene ambiguous. CDR3 length: 15 residues. V was trimmed by 0 bases and J by 4 bases, leaving 13 bases between them. Germline V gene data show CDR1 as SGHRS and CDR2 as YFSETQ. CDR3 sequence reads: CASSLALGKGYGYTF. CDR3 DNA: TGCGCCAGCAGCTTGGCCCTGGGTAAGGGCTATGGCTACACCTTC. Drawing the rest from reference TRBV5-1 and TRBJ1-2, the complete variable domain is KAGVTQTPRYLIKTRGQQVTLSCSPISGHRSVSWYQQTPGQGLQFLFEYFSETQRNKGNFPGRFSGRQFSNSRSEMNVSTLELGDSALYLCASSLALGKGYGYTFGSGTRLTVV.

The rearrangement links TRBV4-1 to TRBJ1-6; 9 nucleotides match TRBD1. V lost 5 bases to trimming and J lost 5 bases; unmatched junction nucleotides: 7. The CDR3 covers 16 residues. Per the germline V gene, CDR1 is MGHRA and CDR2 is YSYEKL. The CDR3 loop is CASSTQGAQHNSPLHF. For the CDR3, the DNA is TGCGCCAGCAGCACACAGGGGGCGCAGCATAATTCACCCCTCCACTTT.

The chain combines TRBV6-1 with TRBJ2-3; D uncertain. Deletions cut 6 bases from V and 3 bases from J, with 10 bases between. Germline values: CDR1 MNHNS, CDR2 SASEGT. The CDR3 consists of 13 residues. The CDR3 here is CASRTPGTDTQYF. CDR3 DNA: TGTGCCAGCAGGACCCCCGGGACAGATACGCAGTATTTT.

This clonotype was detected ten times or more. The gene calls are TRBV5-1 and TRBJ2-7, with 10 positions matching TRBD2. V was pared by 0 bases and J by 4 bases, with 16 bases of the junction left unmatched. From germline, CDR1 is SGHRS and CDR2 YFSETQ. CDR3 length: 19 amino acids. CDR3 protein: CASSLVRVSGGAAVYEQYF. Here the CDR3 DNA reads TGCGCCAGCAGCTTGGTTAGGGTCAGCGGGGGGGCCGCGGTGTACGAGCAGTACTTC.

This clonotype was seen only a few times. The chain joins TRBV20-1 to TRBJ2-5; 10 positions agree with TRBD2. The germline gives CDR1 DFQATT, CDR2 SNEGSKA (reference sequence). The CDR3 extends over 15 amino acids. V was pared by 6 bases and J by 0 bases, with 7 bases of the junction left unmatched. CDR3 in amino acids: CSARTSGTYQETQYF. The CDR3 DNA is TGCAGTGCAAGAACTAGCGGGACCTACCAAGAGACCCAGTACTTC.

The DNA of the CDR3 is TGCAGTGCAAGGACAGGTAGCCCCTACGAGCAGTACTTC. Translating it yields CSARTGSPYEQYF. The chain uses TRBV20-1 and TRBJ2-7; 7 nucleotides line up with TRBD1. V gave up 6 bases and J gave up 2 bases; unmatched junction bases: 7. Germline CDR1 is DFQATT and CDR2 is SNEGSKA (reference sequence). This CDR3 contains 13 residues.

This clonotype has more than one count but fewer than ten. The chain links TRBV4-1 to TRBJ1-2; a possible D gene is TRBD1 (6 bases). V lost 2 bases and J lost 6, with 25 bases in between. The germline gives CDR1 MGHRA, CDR2 YSYEKL. CDR3 length equals 18 residues. The CDR3 nucleotides read TGCGCCAGCAGCCAAACGCAGGGGACCCTCTCAGGCCGTAATGGCTACACCTTC. It encodes CASSQTQGTLSGRNGYTF.

This clonotype was counted between two and nine times. The chain links TRBV5-6 to TRBJ2-7, with 10 bases identical to TRBD2. The DNA end favors TRBJ2-5, so the J call may be wrong. The CDR3 is 17 residues long. From germline, CDR1 is SGHDT and CDR2 YYEEEE. This CDR3 reads CASSLVGSGGHQETQYF. In DNA, the CDR3 is TGTGCCAGCAGCTTGGTCGGTAGCGGGGGGCACCAAGAGACCCAGTACTTC.

This clonotype was detected only a few times. The CDR3 protein is CASSSTGFLGSNYGYTF. The CDR3 DNA follows: TGTGCCAGCAGCTCGACAGGGTTCTTGGGTTCGAACTATGGCTACACCTTC. The chain employs TRBV7-2 and TRBJ1-2; 7 nucleotides line up with TRBD1. CDR1 and CDR2 from the germline V gene are SGHTA and FQGNSA. The CDR3 length is 17 residues. The trim removed 4 bases at V and 2 bases at J, leaving 13 bases unmatched. The full variable domain, with the rest looked up from reference TRBV7-2 and TRBJ1-2, is GAGVSQSPSNKVTEKGKDVELRCDPISGHTALYWYRQSLGQGLEFLIYFQGNSAPDKSGLPSDRFSAERTGGSVSTLTIQRTQQEDSAVYLCASSSTGFLGSNYGYTFGSGTRLTVV.

The table lists this clonotype with a count of one. The chain combines TRBV2 with TRBJ2-3; maybe TRBD1 (5 bases). This CDR3 region has 15 residues. Germline CDR1 and CDR2: SNHLY and FYNNEI. Trimming took off 4 bases at V and 3 bases at J, with 14 bases between the two ends. CDR3 DNA: TGTGCCAGCAGTGTCCTAGGGGTTGGGACAGATACGCAGTATTTT. This gives the protein CASSVLGVGTDTQYF. The variable domain in full, completed from reference TRBV2 and TRBJ2-3, reads EPEVTQTPSHQVTQMGQEVILRCVPISNHLYFYWYRQILGQKVEFLVSFYNNEISEKSEIFDDQFSVERPDGSNFTLKIRSTKLEDSAMYFCASSVLGVGTDTQYFGPGTRLTVL.

V and J are TRBV10-3 and TRBJ2-5; 15 bases map to TRBD2. The CDR3 loop spans 16 amino acids. The V and J ends lost 4 bases and 2 bases, in that order; junction bases with no gene match: 2. The germline V gene encodes CDR1 ENHRY and CDR2 SYGVKD. DNA of the CDR3: TGTGCCATCAGTGCCGGACTAGCGGGGGGGCAAGAGACCCAGTACTTC. Its translation: CAISAGLAGGQETQYF.

The chain carries TRBV7-2 and TRBJ2-3; the match to TRBD2 covers 10 bases. V gave up 0 bases and J gave up 4 bases; unmatched junction bases: 7. Germline CDR1 SGHTA, CDR2 FQGNSA. This CDR3 is built from 17 residues. CDR3 sequence: CASSLALLAGAADTQYF. In DNA, the CDR3 is TGTGCCAGCAGCTTAGCGCTTCTAGCGGGAGCAGCAGATACGCAGTATTTT.

This clonotype occurred a few times. V usage is TRBV6-6 and J usage is TRBJ2-1, with 10 bases aligning to TRBD2. Germline V gives CDR1 MNHNY, CDR2 SVGAGI (reference sequence). There are 14 residues in the CDR3. The junction had 6 bases not matched to a gene; V was cut back by 7 bases and J by 6 bases. The chain's CDR3 is CASTLTSGFNEQFF. As DNA, the CDR3 is TGTGCCAGCACCCTGACTAGCGGGTTCAATGAGCAGTTCTTC.

As for this clonotype: Sequence at one end of the junction differs from germline and may be a read error. V usage is TRBV5-1 and J usage is TRBJ2-3; 7 nucleotides align to TRBD1. Germline CDR1 reads SGHRS; CDR2 reads YFSETQ. The CDR3 is made up of 16 amino acids. CDR3 sequence reads: CASSLAQGPSTDTRYF. The DNA for the CDR3 is TGCGCCAGCAGCTTGGCACAGGGGCCAAGCACAGATACGCGGTATTTT.

The gene calls are TRBV29-1 and TRBJ1-1; weak D call: TRBD1 (6 bases). Germline lookup yields CDR1 SQVTM and CDR2 ANQGSEA. There are 14 residues in the CDR3. V shed 3 bases and J shed 1 base, with 12 bases lying between them. The CDR3 DNA follows: TGCAGCGTTGATGGAGGGGGGAGGAACACTGAAGCTTTCTTT. Translating it yields CSVDGGGRNTEAFF. Filled out from reference TRBV29-1 and TRBJ1-1, the complete variable domain reads SAVISQKPSRDICQRGTSLTIQCQVDSQVTMMFWYRQQPGQSLTLIATANQGSEATYESGFVIDKFPISRPNLTFSTLTVSNMSPEDSSIYLCSVDGGGRNTEAFFGQGTRLTVV.

This chain joins TRBV15 and TRBJ2-5; 8 nucleotides match TRBD1. The CDR3 runs to 16 residues. Germline CDR1 reads LNHNV; CDR2 reads YYDKDF (reference sequence). Trimming at V came to 1 base and at J to 1 base, leaving 5 bases not matched to a gene. The CDR3 sequence is CATSRGAGGGQETQYF. For the CDR3, the DNA is TGTGCCACCAGCAGAGGAGCAGGGGGCGGCCAAGAGACCCAGTACTTC.

J is TRBJ2-1 and V is TRBV7-7; perhaps TRBD1 as D (5 bases). The CDR3 has 15 amino acids. The V gene's germline CDR1 is SSHAT and CDR2 FNYEAQ (reference sequence). The V gene lost 2 bases and the J gene lost 1 base, with 9 bases spanning the gap. CDR3 residues: CASSLTDSSYNEQFF. The CDR3 DNA is TGTGCCAGCAGCTTAACAGACAGTTCCTACAATGAGCAGTTCTTC.

Written as DNA, the CDR3 is TGTGCCAGCAGTTCCCCTGACAGGGGGGGAGGCACTGAAGCTTTCTTT. Its protein is CASSSPDRGGGTEAFF. The chain uses TRBV6-6 and TRBJ1-1; TRBD1 matches 9 bases. After removal of 4 bases from V and 4 bases from J, the junction contained 10 bases not matched to a gene. In germline, CDR1 is MNHNY, CDR2 SVGAGI (reference sequence). The CDR3 is 16 amino acids.

CDR3 DNA: TGCAGTGCTAGGGCGGGTTTGGGACTTGAAAAACTGTTTTTT. Translating it yields CSARAGLGLEKLFF. The rearrangement links TRBV20-1 to TRBJ1-4, with D possibly TRBD1 on 5 matching bases. The germline V gene encodes CDR1 DFQATT and CDR2 SNEGSKA (reference sequence). The CDR3 runs 14 residues. V shed 3 bases and J shed 7 bases, with 15 bases lying between them.

V usage is TRBV3-1 and J usage is TRBJ1-2, with D hard to call. The V end lost 1 base, the J end lost 8 bases, and 11 bases lay between the germline ends. The CDR3 runs to 13 residues. CDR1 is LGHDT, CDR2 YNNKEL, per germline (reference sequence). CDR3 sequence reads: CASSQGREGGYTF. For the CDR3, the DNA is TGTGCCAGCAGCCAAGGGAGGGAAGGGGGCTACACCTTC.